Presented here are 21 T cell receptor beta chains from one specimen sequenced in a study of T cell clonotyping in hematopoietic cell transplantation. Produced via immunoSEQ multiplex PCR; TCRdb's table is partial and in-frame only. In the table there are 1,500 to 2,000 clones, 78% of which are singletons. The sample here was PBMCs, taken 30 days after allogeneic stem cell transplant. These receptors all come from a male patient between 60 and 69 years old who had an allogeneic stem cell transplant, so the T cells may come from the graft donor. Some clones in this sample may be carry-over from other donors' samples.

This clone appeared a few times. This chain connects TRBV6-9 to TRBJ2-5; D is possibly TRBD1 or TRBD2 (5 bases each). CDR1 is MNHGY and CDR2 is SVAAGI in the germline V gene. The CDR3 sequence is 14 residues long. Trimming stripped 3 bases from V and 1 base from J, with 9 bases between. The DNA of the CDR3 is TGTGCCAGCAGTTACTTTGGGGGCCAAGAGACCCAGTACTTC. This codes for CASSYFGGQETQYF.

This sequence joins TRBV23-1 and TRBJ1-4; weak D call: TRBD1 (6 bases). TRBV23-1 is assigned to the ORF class and has an uncertain function. Trimming left V 10 bases short and J 0 bases short, with 12 bases between. The CDR3 extends over 14 amino acids. CDR3: CATRGGTTNEKLFF. The CDR3, as DNA: TGCGCCACCCGGGGGGGCACAACTAATGAAAAACTGTTTTTT.

The chain links TRBV27 to TRBJ2-7; 8 bases are shared with TRBD1. Germline CDR1 is MNHEY and CDR2 is SMNVEV (reference sequence). V lost 7 bases to trimming and J lost 6 bases; unmatched junction nucleotides: 14. CDR3 length equals 15 residues. Here the CDR3 reads CASTELGTGPSEQYF. DNA for the CDR3: TGTGCCAGCACCGAATTGGGGACAGGCCCGTCCGAGCAGTACTTC.

In this sample, this clone turned up a few times. The CDR3 region has the DNA TGCGCCAGCAGCCGGGGACAGGGGGGGCAATTGGAAAAACTGTTTTTT. Its protein is CASSRGQGGQLEKLFF. The chain joins TRBV4-3 to TRBJ1-4; 11 bases match TRBD1. The CDR3 runs 16 residues. Per germline, CDR1 LGHNA and CDR2 YSLEER. With 4 bases clipped from V and 8 bases from J, the junction kept 9 bases outside the gene matches.

This clone is a singleton in its sample. The gene calls are TRBV9 and TRBJ1-6; TRBD1 is a possible D gene (6 bases). This CDR3 has 13 residues. In germline, CDR1 is SGDLS, CDR2 YYNGEE. V was clipped by 10 bases and J by 7 bases, with 15 bases between them. The CDR3 region is CAGSRGANSPLHF. CDR3 sequence (DNA): TGTGCCGGGTCGAGGGGGGCGAATTCACCCCTCCACTTT.

This clone was seen a single time. The V gene is TRBV27, the J gene TRBJ1-1; D gene uncertain. V dropped 0 bases and J dropped 3 bases, with 5 bases sitting between them. From germline, CDR1 is MNHEY and CDR2 SMNVEV (reference sequence). The CDR3 is made up of 13 amino acids. CDR3 DNA: TGTGCCAGCAGTTTATCGGTATACACTGAAGCTTTCTTT. This codes for CASSLSVYTEAFF.

J is TRBJ2-7 and V is TRBV5-6; 8 bases align to TRBD1. The CDR3 totals 12 residues. Germline V gene data show CDR1 as SGHDT and CDR2 as YYEEEE. V shed 3 bases, J shed 7 bases, and the junction held 3 bases outside the gene matches. CDR3 sequence (DNA): TGTGCCAGCAGCTCCAGGGGGCGAGAGCAGTACTTC. Its translation is CASSSRGREQYF.

The chain has TRBV30 and TRBJ2-7; D is perhaps TRBD1 (6 bases). The V gene's germline CDR1 is GTSNPN and CDR2 SVGIG (reference sequence). The CDR3 totals 14 residues. Trimming removed 0 bases from V and 6 bases from J, with 15 bases in between. The CDR3 reads CAWSVGRDILEQYF. The CDR3 bases are TGTGCCTGGAGTGTGGGCAGGGACATCCTCGAGCAGTACTTC.

This clone has just a few counts. This same CDR3 is encoded by further DNA sequences in the sample. This chain uses TRBV7-2 with TRBJ1-6, with D perhaps matching TRBD1 (5 bases). CDR3 length: 15 residues. Trimming cost V 2 bases and J 8 bases, with 13 bases left between them. Germline V lookup: CDR1 SGHTA, CDR2 FQGNSA. Here the CDR3 DNA reads TGTGCCAGCAGCTTAAGGGAGGCCAGGGATTCACCCCTCCACTTT. Its protein product is CASSLREARDSPLHF.

The table lists this clone with a count of one. The chain joins TRBV5-1 to TRBJ1-6, with unresolved D. Per the germline V gene, CDR1 is SGHRS and CDR2 is YFSETQ. The CDR3 length is 14 residues. The V end was cut by 2 bases, the J end by 4 bases, with 7 bases between. This CDR3 reads CASSFGNYNSPLHF. CDR3 DNA sequence: TGCGCCAGCAGCTTCGGGAATTATAATTCACCCCTCCACTTT.

The rearrangement joins TRBV19 to TRBJ2-5; D possibly corresponds to TRBD1 (6 bases). The CDR3 extends over 14 amino acids. Germline V gene lookup returns CDR1 LNHDA and CDR2 SQIVND (reference sequence). Trimming pared 4 bases from V and 2 bases from J, leaving 11 bases between. CDR3 in DNA: TGTGCCAGTAGTACGGGGACACTACAAGAGACCCAGTACTTC. Protein: CASSTGTLQETQYF.

This clone came up once. The chain is built from TRBV21-1 and TRBJ1-5; the D call of TRBD1 is as the table states it, not checked on the DNA. TRBV21-1 has pseudogene status. The CDR3 has 15 amino acids. The chain's CDR3 is CASSGTGYSNQPQHF. In DNA, the CDR3 is TGTGCCAGCAGCGGGACAGGCTATAGCAATCAGCCCCAGCATTTT.

The chain has TRBV5-1 and TRBJ2-7; D unclear. This CDR3 comprises 14 residues. Trimming removed 3 bases from V and 0 bases from J, with 10 bases in between. Per the germline V gene, CDR1 is SGHRS and CDR2 is YFSETQ. In DNA, the CDR3 is TGCGCCAGCAGCTCGGACCCATACTCCTACGAGCAGTACTTC. Its translation: CASSSDPYSYEQYF.

This chain links TRBV29-1 with TRBJ2-7, with TRBD2 matching over 12 bases. J gave up 0 bases and V 0 bases, and 18 bases lay outside the gene matches. CDR1 and CDR2 (germline): SQVTM, ANQGSEA. The CDR3 has 21 residues. The DNA of the CDR3 is TGCAGCGTTGAAGATACTCCTCGACTAGCGGGAGTGGTGTTTCGCTCCTACGAGCAGTACTTC. Encoded protein: CSVEDTPRLAGVVFRSYEQYF.

This chain joins TRBV28 and TRBJ1-1; possible D gene TRBD1, 6 bases. CDR3 length: 13 amino acids. Trimming left V 6 bases short and J 7 bases short, with 15 bases between. Germline CDR1 and CDR2: MDHEN and SYDVKM. This chain's CDR3 is CASSRRGTYEAFF. CDR3 DNA sequence: TGTGCCAGCAGCCGACGAGGGACATATGAAGCTTTCTTT.

The V gene is TRBV4-2, the J gene TRBJ1-1, with 8 bases identical to TRBD1. CDR3 length: 16 residues. V trimming: 2 bases; J trimming: 7 bases; junction bases outside the gene matches: 12. Germline assignment: CDR1 LGHNA and CDR2 YNFKEQ. The CDR3 DNA reads as TGTGCCAGCAGCCAAATACAGGGGGTTGAAAGTAGTGAAGCTTTCTTT. Protein: CASSQIQGVESSEAFF.

With regard to this clone: The junction and the germline gene differ at one end; a read error may be behind it. This sequence joins TRBV7-7 and TRBJ1-5; the D gene is possibly TRBD1 (5 bases). Germline CDR1 SSHAT, CDR2 FNYEAQ (reference sequence). This CDR3 contains 13 residues. CDR3 DNA: TGTGCTAGCAGCCTGACAGATGACCAGCCCCAGCATTTT. This sequence encodes CASSLTDDQPQHF.

The V gene is TRBV10-3, the J gene TRBJ1-5; 7 nucleotides agree with TRBD1. Per germline, CDR1 ENHRY and CDR2 SYGVKD. The CDR3 is made up of 14 amino acids. V was clipped by 5 bases and J by 3 bases; unmatched bases: 4. CDR3 sequence reads: CAISTGDNNQPQHF. The CDR3 coding sequence is TGTGCCATCAGTACAGGGGACAACAATCAGCCCCAGCATTTT.

The chain recombines TRBV5-8 with TRBJ1-5; unclear D gene. This CDR3 spans 12 amino acids. CDR1 and CDR2 from the germline V gene are SGHTS and YDEGEE. V lost 6 bases and J lost 4, with 8 bases in between. The CDR3 region is CASTLRNQPQHF. The DNA of the CDR3 is TGTGCCAGCACCCTTCGTAATCAGCCCCAGCATTTT.

V is TRBV27 and J is TRBJ1-4; D ambiguous. Germline lookup yields CDR1 MNHEY and CDR2 SMNVEV (reference sequence). The V and J ends lost 5 bases and 10 bases respectively, with 17 bases between them. The CDR3 spans 14 residues. In nucleotides, the CDR3 is TGTGCCAGCAGTCCGGACGGGAGTCGGGGAAAACTGTTTTTT. It is translated as CASSPDGSRGKLFF.

Only a few counts were recorded for this clone. V gene TRBV9 combines with J gene TRBJ1-3, with a tentative D call TRBD1 (5 bases). Germline V gene data show CDR1 as SGDLS and CDR2 as YYNGEE. Trimming shortened V by 3 bases and J by 4 bases, and 14 bases separated the two germline ends. This CDR3 comprises 15 residues. This chain's CDR3 is CASSGRGLWGNTIYF. In nucleotides, the CDR3 is TGTGCCAGCAGCGGAAGGGGACTGTGGGGAAACACCATATATTTT.